The following is a T cell receptor beta chain sequence with its context. Its cognate antigen is unknown. The CDR3 has 13 amino acids. Between the trimmed V and J ends, which lost 3 bases and 3 bases, there was a span of 9 bases. CDR1 KGHSH and CDR2 LQKENI come from the germline V gene. This entry belongs to a study of vaccination effects on CD4 cells after COVID-19. Using viral peptide pools, the ViraFEST assay grew out antigen-specific CD4+ T cells prior to sequencing. Once cultured for 10 to 11 days, the cells underwent separation to obtain CD4+ T cells. Participants completed two doses of the BNT162b2 or mRNA-1273 vaccine. The repertoire was sequenced with immunoSEQ multiplex PCR; TCRdb's copy has only in-frame clones and lacks some. The sample has around 69,000 clones; around two thirds are singletons. Study-level results: Late after vaccination, infection- and vaccine-induced clones showed marked clonal contraction. Early timepoints after infection were absent, and convalescent patients were few in the study.

The chain couples TRBV18 to TRBJ2-7; D gene uncertain. This clonotype was sampled from a human donor who received a COVID-19 vaccine. This material consisted of CD4+ T cells from PBMCs cultured with HCoV-229E spike peptides, taken after COVID-19 vaccination. This CDR3 reads CASSPGQNYEQYV. The CDR3 DNA is TGTGCCAGCTCACCGGGCCAGAACTACGAGCAGTACGTC.